The rows below give T cell receptor beta chains drawn from one sample of a study of T cells in Graves' hyperthyroidism and ophthalmopathy. MiXCR, run by TCRdb on the multiplex PCR reads, gives a single entry per CDR3 protein. The repertoire holds roughly 700,000 distinct CDR3 sequences, with 15% to 20% as singletons. Specimen: blood. The receptors here all came from a man aged 45-60 years with Graves' hyperthyroidism. The CDR3 runs from the conserved cysteine through the conserved F or W. D genes are given only for firm matches. For some rows the clone size is stated as once, few or many, or as a class when expanded; others skip it.

v_call: TRBV20-1; clone_size: few; d_call: TRBD2; j_call: TRBJ2-3; cdr3_aa: CSARDRLAADTQYF; cdr3_nt: TGCAGTGCTAGAGATCGGCTAGCGGCAGATACGCAGTATTTT
v_call: TRBV19; clone_size: few; d_call: -; j_call: TRBJ1-5; cdr3_aa: CASTAVGASNQPQHF; cdr3_nt: TGTGCCAGTACTGCGGTCGGAGCCTCCAATCAGCCCCAGCATTTT
v_call: TRBV4-2; clone_size: once; d_call: TRBD1; j_call: TRBJ1-5; cdr3_aa: CASSQDRAGGRSNQPQHF; cdr3_nt: TGTGCCAGCAGCCAAGATCGGGCAGGGGGTCGTAGCAATCAGCCCCAGCATTTT
v_call: TRBV12-5; clone_size: few; d_call: -; j_call: TRBJ1-2; cdr3_aa: CASGLVALIDYGYTF; cdr3_nt: TGTGCTAGTGGTTTGGTTGCCCTGATTGACTATGGCTACACCTTC
v_call: TRBV28; clone_size: many; d_call: -; j_call: TRBJ1-4; cdr3_aa: CASSRGQINEKLFF; cdr3_nt: TGTGCCAGCAGCCGAGGACAGATTAATGAAAAACTGTTTTTT
v_call: TRBV2; clone_size: many; d_call: TRBD1; j_call: TRBJ1-6; cdr3_aa: CASGQGNSPLHF; cdr3_nt: TGTGCCAGCGGACAGGGTAATTCACCCCTCCACTTT
v_call: TRBV6-1; clone_size: many; d_call: -; j_call: TRBJ1-2; cdr3_aa: CASSPPGLAGYTF; cdr3_nt: TGTGCCAGCAGTCCCCCCGGACTAGCGGGCTACACCTTC
v_call: TRBV28; clone_size: many; d_call: -; j_call: TRBJ2-2; cdr3_aa: CASSFFSRTGELFF; cdr3_nt: TGTGCCAGCAGTTTTTTCTCGCGGACCGGGGAGCTGTTTTTT
v_call: TRBV10-3; clone_size: -; d_call: -; j_call: TRBJ1-4; cdr3_aa: CAISKTGLDEKLFF; cdr3_nt: TGTGCCATCAGTAAAACAGGGCTGGATGAAAAACTGTTTTTT
v_call: TRBV24-1; clone_size: few; d_call: -; j_call: TRBJ2-1; cdr3_aa: CATSAWGIWEGEAHTNEQFF; cdr3_nt: TGTGCCACCAGCGCTTGGGGAATCTGGGAGGGGGAGGCACATACCAATGAGCAGTTCTTC
v_call: TRBV19; clone_size: few; d_call: TRBD2; j_call: TRBJ2-1; cdr3_aa: CATSGISYNEQFF; cdr3_nt: TGTGCCACCAGCGGGATCTCCTACAATGAGCAGTTCTTC